The next 5 T cell receptor beta chains were all read from a single sample in a study of control samples from healthy donors and cancer patients. Clones were read by immunoSEQ multiplex PCR, and TCRdb kept only the in-frame ones, dropping some. This sample has about 130,000 clones, with around 90% found just once. Sequenced material: blood. These receptors all stem from a man in his forties in good health.

The rearrangement joins TRBV2 to TRBJ2-7, with D uncertain. The germline V gene encodes CDR1 SNHLY and CDR2 FYNNEI. This CDR3 is built from 14 residues. V lost 3 bases and J lost 2, with 11 bases in between. The CDR3 loop is CASSESTRPYEQYF. As DNA, the CDR3 is TGTGCCAGCAGTGAGTCTACCAGACCCTACGAGCAGTACTTC.

J is TRBJ2-5 and V is TRBV28; maybe TRBD2 (5 bases). The germline V gene has CDR1 MDHEN and CDR2 SYDVKM. Between the trimmed V and J ends, which lost 10 bases and 6 bases, there was a span of 21 bases. The CDR3 is made up of 14 amino acids. Here the CDR3 DNA reads TGTGCCACCGAGGGTTCGGGATCCGGGCAGACCCAGTACTTC. Its translation: CATEGSGSGQTQYF.

The rearrangement links TRBV2 to TRBJ2-7, with 7 bases aligning to TRBD1. The CDR3 has 16 amino acids. Germline-derived CDR1 and CDR2 are SNHLY and FYNNEI. The trim removed 3 bases at V and 1 base at J, leaving 9 bases unmatched. The CDR3 DNA sequence: TGTGCCAGCAGTGAGGGGTCAGACAGGGTATCCTACGAGCAGTACTTC. This encodes CASSEGSDRVSYEQYF. Combining the CDR3 with reference TRBV2 and TRBJ2-7 gives the whole variable domain EPEVTQTPSHQVTQMGQEVILRCVPISNHLYFYWYRQILGQKVEFLVSFYNNEISEKSEIFDDQFSVERPDGSNFTLKIRSTKLEDSAMYFCASSEGSDRVSYEQYFGPGTRLTVT.

The chain is built from TRBV9 and TRBJ2-5; D unclear. With 2 bases removed from V and 2 bases from J, the gap between germline ends came to 4 bases. Germline-derived CDR1 and CDR2 are SGDLS and YYNGEE. This CDR3 has 12 residues. CDR3 in amino acids: CASSVSQETQYF. The CDR3 coding sequence is TGTGCCAGCAGCGTCAGTCAAGAGACCCAGTACTTC.

The chain joins TRBV5-4 to TRBJ2-3; possibly TRBD2 for D (5 bases). The CDR3 is 15 amino acids. Germline V lookup: CDR1 SGHNT, CDR2 YYREEE (reference sequence). V gave up 1 base and J gave up 2 bases, with 11 bases separating them. CDR3 loop: CASSLPGETTDTQYF. The CDR3 bases are TGTGCCAGCAGCTTGCCCGGGGAAACCACAGATACGCAGTATTTT.